A selection of T cell receptor beta chains follows, all from one sample in a study of lymphopenia after photon versus proton radiotherapy. TCRdb's copy holds only in-frame clones and misses some; the assay was immunoSEQ multiplex PCR. The sample lists more than 60,000 clones, about 86% occurring once. Sequenced material: peripheral blood, taken from a patient treated with photon-based radiotherapy. These receptors were collected from a man aged 40-50 years with gastric cancer. CDR3s include the opening cysteine and the closing phenylalanine or tryptophan. D genes are given only for firm matches. Size is omitted from some rows. Given values are once, few, many or a class for expanded clones.

d_call: NA
v_call: TRBV2
clone_size: NA
j_call: TRBJ1-6
cdr3_aa: CASRRGGEGSPLHF
cdr3_nt: TGTGCCAGCCGCCGCGGGGGGGAAGGTTCACCCCTCCACTTT

d_call: TRBD1
v_call: TRBV5-1
clone_size: NA
j_call: TRBJ1-4
cdr3_aa: CASSFRTGTNEKLFF
cdr3_nt: TGCGCCAGCAGCTTCCGGACAGGGACTAATGAAAAACTGTTTTTT

d_call: NA
v_call: TRBV5-1
clone_size: few
j_call: TRBJ1-1
cdr3_aa: CASSLFGGASGTEAFF
cdr3_nt: TGCGCCAGCAGCTTGTTCGGGGGCGCATCGGGCACTGAAGCTTTCTTT

d_call: NA
v_call: TRBV7-9
clone_size: NA
j_call: TRBJ2-7
cdr3_aa: CASSAQPGHYEQYF
cdr3_nt: TGTGCCAGCAGCGCACAACCGGGACACTACGAGCAGTACTTC

d_call: TRBD1
v_call: TRBV30
clone_size: NA
j_call: TRBJ1-2
cdr3_aa: CAWKAGGPNYGYTF
cdr3_nt: TGTGCCTGGAAGGCAGGGGGACCTAACTATGGCTACACCTTC

d_call: NA
v_call: TRBV4-3
clone_size: NA
j_call: TRBJ1-2
cdr3_aa: CASSQERDFLANYGYTF
cdr3_nt: TGCGCCAGCAGCCAAGAAAGAGACTTTCTTGCTAACTATGGCTACACCTTC

d_call: NA
v_call: TRBV7-9
clone_size: NA
j_call: TRBJ2-1
cdr3_aa: CASSRRRYNEQFF
cdr3_nt: TGTGCCAGCAGCCGCAGGAGATACAATGAGCAGTTCTTC

d_call: NA
v_call: TRBV6-6
clone_size: NA
j_call: TRBJ1-5
cdr3_aa: CASTLTGLYSNQPQHF
cdr3_nt: TGTGCCAGCACCCTAACAGGGTTGTACAGCAATCAGCCCCAGCATTTT

d_call: NA
v_call: TRBV7-2
clone_size: NA
j_call: TRBJ2-3
cdr3_aa: CASSLQHSSDTQYF
cdr3_nt: TGTGCCAGCAGCCTACAGCACTCCTCCGATACGCAGTATTTT

d_call: NA
v_call: TRBV9
clone_size: NA
j_call: TRBJ2-5
cdr3_aa: CASSNRQGAQTQYF
cdr3_nt: TGTGCCAGCAGCAACCGACAAGGCGCGCAGACCCAGTACTTC

d_call: TRBD1
v_call: TRBV7-9
clone_size: few
j_call: TRBJ2-7
cdr3_aa: CASSSSDRGSYEQYF
cdr3_nt: TGTGCCAGCAGCTCCTCGGACAGGGGAAGCTACGAGCAGTACTTC

d_call: NA
v_call: TRBV11-2
clone_size: NA
j_call: TRBJ1-3
cdr3_aa: CASSRGATGFSGNTIYF
cdr3_nt: TGTGCCAGCAGCCGGGGGGCGACAGGTTTCTCTGGAAACACCATATATTTT

d_call: NA
v_call: TRBV27
clone_size: few
j_call: TRBJ1-6
cdr3_aa: CASTRTPYNSPLHF
cdr3_nt: TGTGCCAGCACCAGGACACCCTATAATTCACCCCTCCACTTT

d_call: NA
v_call: TRBV5-1
clone_size: NA
j_call: TRBJ2-1
cdr3_aa: CASSLGTENEQFF
cdr3_nt: TGCGCCAGCAGCTTGGGGACAGAGAATGAGCAGTTCTTC

d_call: TRBD1
v_call: TRBV7-9
clone_size: few
j_call: TRBJ1-6
cdr3_aa: CASSVWTGGFNSPLHF
cdr3_nt: TGTGCCAGCAGCGTCTGGACAGGGGGCTTTAATTCACCCCTCCACTTT

d_call: NA
v_call: TRBV5-4
clone_size: NA
j_call: TRBJ2-7
cdr3_aa: CASSFPPHYEQYF
cdr3_nt: TGTGCCAGCAGCTTTCCCCCTCACTACGAGCAGTACTTC